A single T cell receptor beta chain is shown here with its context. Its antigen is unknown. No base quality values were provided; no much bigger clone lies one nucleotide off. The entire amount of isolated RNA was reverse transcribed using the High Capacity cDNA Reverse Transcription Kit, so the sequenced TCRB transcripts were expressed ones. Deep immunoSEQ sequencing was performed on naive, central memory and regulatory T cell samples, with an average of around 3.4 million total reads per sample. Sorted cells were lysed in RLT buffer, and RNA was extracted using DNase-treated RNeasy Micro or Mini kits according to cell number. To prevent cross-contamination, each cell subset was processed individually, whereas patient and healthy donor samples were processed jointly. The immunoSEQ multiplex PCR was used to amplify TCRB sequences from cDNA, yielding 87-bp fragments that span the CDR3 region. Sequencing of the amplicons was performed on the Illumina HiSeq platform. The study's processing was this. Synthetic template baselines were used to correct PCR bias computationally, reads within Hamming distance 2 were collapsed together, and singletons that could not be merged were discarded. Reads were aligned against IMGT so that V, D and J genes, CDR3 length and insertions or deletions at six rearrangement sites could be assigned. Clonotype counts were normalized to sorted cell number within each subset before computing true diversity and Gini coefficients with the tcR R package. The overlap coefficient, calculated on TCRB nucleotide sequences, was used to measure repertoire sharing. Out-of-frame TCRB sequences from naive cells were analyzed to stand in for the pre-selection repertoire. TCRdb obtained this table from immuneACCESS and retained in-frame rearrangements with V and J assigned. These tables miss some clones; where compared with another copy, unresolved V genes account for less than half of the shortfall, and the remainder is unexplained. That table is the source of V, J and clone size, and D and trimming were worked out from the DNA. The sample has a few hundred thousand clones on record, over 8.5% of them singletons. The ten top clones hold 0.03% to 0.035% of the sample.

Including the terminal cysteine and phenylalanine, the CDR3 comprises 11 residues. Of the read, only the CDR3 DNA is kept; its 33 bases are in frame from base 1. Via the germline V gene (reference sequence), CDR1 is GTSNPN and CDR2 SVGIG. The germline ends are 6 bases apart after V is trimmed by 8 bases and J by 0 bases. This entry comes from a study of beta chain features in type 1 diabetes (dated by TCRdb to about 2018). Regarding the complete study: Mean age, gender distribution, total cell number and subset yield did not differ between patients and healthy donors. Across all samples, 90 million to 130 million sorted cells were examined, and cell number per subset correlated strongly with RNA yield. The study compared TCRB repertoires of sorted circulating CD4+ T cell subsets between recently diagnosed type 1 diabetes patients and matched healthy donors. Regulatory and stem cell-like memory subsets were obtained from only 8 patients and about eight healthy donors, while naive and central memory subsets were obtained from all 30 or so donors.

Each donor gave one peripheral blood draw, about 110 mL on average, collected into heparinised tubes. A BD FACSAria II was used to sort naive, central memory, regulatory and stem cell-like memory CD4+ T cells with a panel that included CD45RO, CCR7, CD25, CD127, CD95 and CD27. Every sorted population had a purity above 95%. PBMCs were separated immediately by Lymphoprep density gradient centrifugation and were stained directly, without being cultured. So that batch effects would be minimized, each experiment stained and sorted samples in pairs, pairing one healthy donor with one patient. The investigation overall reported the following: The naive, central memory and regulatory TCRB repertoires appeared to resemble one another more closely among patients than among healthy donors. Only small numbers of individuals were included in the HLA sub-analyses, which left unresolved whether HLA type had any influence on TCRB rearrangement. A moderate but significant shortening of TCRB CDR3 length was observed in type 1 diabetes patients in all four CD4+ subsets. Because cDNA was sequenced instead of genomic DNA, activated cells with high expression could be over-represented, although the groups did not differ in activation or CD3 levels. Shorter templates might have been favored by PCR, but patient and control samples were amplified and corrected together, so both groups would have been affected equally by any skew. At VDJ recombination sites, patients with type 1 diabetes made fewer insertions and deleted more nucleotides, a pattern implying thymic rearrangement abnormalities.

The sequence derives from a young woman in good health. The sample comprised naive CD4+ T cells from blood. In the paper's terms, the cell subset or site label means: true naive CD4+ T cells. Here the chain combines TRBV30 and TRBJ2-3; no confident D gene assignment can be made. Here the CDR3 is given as CARGSTDTQYF. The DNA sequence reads TGTGCCCGCGGTAGCACAGATACGCAGTATTTT. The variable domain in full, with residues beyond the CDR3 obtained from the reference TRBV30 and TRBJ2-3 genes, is SQTIHQWPATLVQPVGSPLSLECTVEGTSNPNLYWYRQAAGRGLQLLFYSVGIGQISSEVPQNLSASRPQDRQFILSSKKLLLSDSGFYLCARGSTDTQYFGPGTRLTVL.